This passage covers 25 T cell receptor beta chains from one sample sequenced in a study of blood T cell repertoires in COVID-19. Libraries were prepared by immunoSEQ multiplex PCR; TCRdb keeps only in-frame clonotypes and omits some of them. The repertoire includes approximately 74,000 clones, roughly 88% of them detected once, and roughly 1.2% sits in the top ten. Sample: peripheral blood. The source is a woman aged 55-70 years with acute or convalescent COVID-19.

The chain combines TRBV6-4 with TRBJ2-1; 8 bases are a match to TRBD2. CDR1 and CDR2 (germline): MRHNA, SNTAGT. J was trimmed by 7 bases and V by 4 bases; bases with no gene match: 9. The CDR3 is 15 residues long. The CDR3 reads CASSVTGGSTNEQFF. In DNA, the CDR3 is TGTGCCAGCAGTGTTACGGGAGGGTCCACTAATGAGCAGTTCTTC.

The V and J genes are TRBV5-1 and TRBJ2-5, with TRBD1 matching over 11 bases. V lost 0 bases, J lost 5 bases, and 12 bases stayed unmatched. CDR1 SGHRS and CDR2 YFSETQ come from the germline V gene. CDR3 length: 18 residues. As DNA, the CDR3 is TGCGCCAGCAGCTTGGGAGACAGCGCGGACAGGGGGCTCGAGACCCAGTACTTC. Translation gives CASSLGDSADRGLETQYF. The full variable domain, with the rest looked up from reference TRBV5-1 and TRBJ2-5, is KAGVTQTPRYLIKTRGQQVTLSCSPISGHRSVSWYQQTPGQGLQFLFEYFSETQRNKGNFPGRFSGRQFSNSRSEMNVSTLELGDSALYLCASSLGDSADRGLETQYFGPGTRLLVL.

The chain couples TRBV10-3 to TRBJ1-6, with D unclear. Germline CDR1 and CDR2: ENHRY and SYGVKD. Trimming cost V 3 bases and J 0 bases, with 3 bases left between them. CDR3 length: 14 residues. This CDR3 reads CAISDSSYNSPLHF. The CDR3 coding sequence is TGTGCCATCAGTGACAGCTCCTATAATTCACCCCTCCACTTT.

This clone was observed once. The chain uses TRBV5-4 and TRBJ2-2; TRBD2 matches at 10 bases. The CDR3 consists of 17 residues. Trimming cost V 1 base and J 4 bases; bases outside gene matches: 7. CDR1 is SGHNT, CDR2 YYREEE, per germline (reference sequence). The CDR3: CASSLFGLAGVTGELFF. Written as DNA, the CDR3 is TGTGCCAGCAGCTTGTTCGGGCTAGCGGGGGTCACCGGGGAGCTGTTTTTT.

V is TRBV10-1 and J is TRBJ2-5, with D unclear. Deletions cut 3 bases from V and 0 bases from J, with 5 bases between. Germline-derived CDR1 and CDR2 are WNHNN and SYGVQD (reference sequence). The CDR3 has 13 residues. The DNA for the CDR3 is TGCGCCAGCAGTGAAGAGTACCAAGAGACCCAGTACTTC. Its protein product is CASSEEYQETQYF.

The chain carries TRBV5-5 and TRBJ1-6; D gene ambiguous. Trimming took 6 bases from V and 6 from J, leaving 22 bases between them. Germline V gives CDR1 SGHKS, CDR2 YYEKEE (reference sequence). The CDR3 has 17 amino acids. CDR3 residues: CASTIWPEPGANSPLHF. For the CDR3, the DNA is TGTGCCAGCACCATTTGGCCTGAGCCAGGTGCTAATTCACCCCTCCACTTT. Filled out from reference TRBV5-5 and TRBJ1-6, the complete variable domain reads DAGVTQSPTHLIKTRGQQVTLRCSPISGHKSVSWYQQVLGQGPQFIFQYYEKEERGRGNFPDRFSARQFPNYSSELNVNALLLGDSALYLCASTIWPEPGANSPLHFGNGTRLTVT.

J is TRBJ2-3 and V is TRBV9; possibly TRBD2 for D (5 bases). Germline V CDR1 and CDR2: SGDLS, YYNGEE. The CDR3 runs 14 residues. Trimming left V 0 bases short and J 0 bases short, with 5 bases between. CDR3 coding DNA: TGTGCCAGCAGCGTAGGCGGGAGCACAGATACGCAGTATTTT. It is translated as CASSVGGSTDTQYF. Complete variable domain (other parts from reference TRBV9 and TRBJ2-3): DSGVTQTPKHLITATGQRVTLRCSPRSGDLSVYWYQQSLDQGLQFLIQYYNGEERAKGNILERFSAQQFPDLHSELNLSSLELGDSALYFCASSVGGSTDTQYFGPGTRLTVL.

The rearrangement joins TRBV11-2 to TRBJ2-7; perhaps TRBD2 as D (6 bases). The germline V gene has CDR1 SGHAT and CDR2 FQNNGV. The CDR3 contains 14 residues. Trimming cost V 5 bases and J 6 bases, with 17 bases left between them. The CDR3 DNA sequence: TGTGCCAGCAGCCCCAGCGGAGGGAGGAGCGAGCAGTACGTC. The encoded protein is CASSPSGGRSEQYV.

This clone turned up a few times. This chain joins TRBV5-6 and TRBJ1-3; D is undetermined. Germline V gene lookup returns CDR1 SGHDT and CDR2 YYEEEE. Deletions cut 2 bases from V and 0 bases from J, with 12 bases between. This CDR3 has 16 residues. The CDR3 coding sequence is TGTGCCAGCAGCTTTGGGCAGAAACCCTCTGGAAACACCATATATTTT. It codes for CASSFGQKPSGNTIYF.

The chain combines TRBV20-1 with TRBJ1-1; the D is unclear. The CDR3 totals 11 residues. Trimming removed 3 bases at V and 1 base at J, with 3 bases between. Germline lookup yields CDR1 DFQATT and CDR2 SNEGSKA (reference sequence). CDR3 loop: CSASWNTEAFF. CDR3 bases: TGCAGTGCTAGCTGGAACACTGAAGCTTTCTTT.

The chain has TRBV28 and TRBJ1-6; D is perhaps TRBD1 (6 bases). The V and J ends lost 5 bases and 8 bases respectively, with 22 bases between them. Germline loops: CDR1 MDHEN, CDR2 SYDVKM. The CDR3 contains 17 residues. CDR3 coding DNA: TGTGCCAGCAGTCTTCCTAACAGGGCCTCTATACATTCACCCCTCCACTTT. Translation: CASSLPNRASIHSPLHF. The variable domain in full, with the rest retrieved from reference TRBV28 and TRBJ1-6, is DVKVTQSSRYLVKRTGEKVFLECVQDMDHENMFWYRQDPGLGLRLIYFSYDVKMKEKGDIPEGYSVSREKKERFSLILESASTNQTSMYLCASSLPNRASIHSPLHFGNGTRLTVT.

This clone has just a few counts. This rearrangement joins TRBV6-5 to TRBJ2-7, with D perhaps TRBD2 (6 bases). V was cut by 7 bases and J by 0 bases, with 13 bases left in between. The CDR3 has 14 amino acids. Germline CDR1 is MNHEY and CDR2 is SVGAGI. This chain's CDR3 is CASIPGVGSYEQYV. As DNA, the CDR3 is TGTGCCAGCATTCCGGGGGTCGGCTCCTACGAGCAGTACGTC.

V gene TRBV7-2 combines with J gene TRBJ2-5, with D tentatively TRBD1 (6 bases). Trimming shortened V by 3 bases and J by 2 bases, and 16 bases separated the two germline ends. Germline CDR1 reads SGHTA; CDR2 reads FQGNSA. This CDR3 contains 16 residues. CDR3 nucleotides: TGTGCCAGCAGCTTTTACGCTAGGGGGATACAAGAGACCCAGTACTTC. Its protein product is CASSFYARGIQETQYF.

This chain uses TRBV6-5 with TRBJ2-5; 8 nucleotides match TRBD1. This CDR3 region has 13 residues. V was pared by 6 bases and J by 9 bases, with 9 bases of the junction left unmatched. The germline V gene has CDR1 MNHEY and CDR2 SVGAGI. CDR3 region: CASSMTGDGAQYF. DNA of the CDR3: TGTGCCAGCAGCATGACAGGGGACGGGGCCCAGTACTTC.

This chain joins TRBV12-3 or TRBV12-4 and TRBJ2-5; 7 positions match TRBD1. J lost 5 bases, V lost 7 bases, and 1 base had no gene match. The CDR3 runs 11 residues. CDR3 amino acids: CASMDRETQYF. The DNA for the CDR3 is TGTGCCAGCATGGACAGGGAGACCCAGTACTTC.

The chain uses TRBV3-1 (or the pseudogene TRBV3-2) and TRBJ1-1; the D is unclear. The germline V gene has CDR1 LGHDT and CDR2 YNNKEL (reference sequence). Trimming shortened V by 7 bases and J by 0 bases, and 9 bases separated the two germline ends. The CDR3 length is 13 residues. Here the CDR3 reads CASTYALNTEAFF. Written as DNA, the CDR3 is TGTGCCAGCACCTACGCCCTGAACACTGAAGCTTTCTTT.

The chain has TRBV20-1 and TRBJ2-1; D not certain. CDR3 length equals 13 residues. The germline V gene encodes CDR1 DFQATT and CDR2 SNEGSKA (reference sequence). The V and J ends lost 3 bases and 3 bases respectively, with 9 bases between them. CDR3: CSASLIDYNEQFF. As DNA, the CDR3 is TGCAGTGCTAGTTTGATAGACTACAATGAGCAGTTCTTC.

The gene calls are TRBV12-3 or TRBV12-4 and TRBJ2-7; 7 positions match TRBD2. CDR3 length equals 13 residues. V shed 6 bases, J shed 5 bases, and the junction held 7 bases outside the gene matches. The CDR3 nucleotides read TGTGCCAGCAGCTATCAACTAGCGAACGAGCAGTACGTC. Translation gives CASSYQLANEQYV.

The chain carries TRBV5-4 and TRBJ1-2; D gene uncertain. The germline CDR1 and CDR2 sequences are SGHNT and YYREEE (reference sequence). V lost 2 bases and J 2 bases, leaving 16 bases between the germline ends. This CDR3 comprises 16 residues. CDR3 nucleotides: TGTGCCAGCAGCTTTGCCGGGGAATGGAGCAACTATGGCTACACCTTC. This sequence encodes CASSFAGEWSNYGYTF.

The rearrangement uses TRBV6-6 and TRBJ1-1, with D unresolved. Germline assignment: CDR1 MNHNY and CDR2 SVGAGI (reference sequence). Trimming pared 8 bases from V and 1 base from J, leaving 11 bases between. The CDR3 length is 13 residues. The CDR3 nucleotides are TGTGCCAGCGAGGAGCCTCCGAACACTGAAGCTTTCTTT. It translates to CASEEPPNTEAFF.

The CDR3 sequence: CASSDRGPYNEQFF. The CDR3 region has the DNA TGTGCCAGCTCCGACAGGGGGCCATACAATGAGCAGTTCTTC. This chain joins TRBV19 and TRBJ2-1; 10 bases align to TRBD1. Looked up from germline, CDR1 is LNHDA and CDR2 is SQIVND (reference sequence). The CDR3 runs to 14 residues. Unmatched junction bases numbered 6, after V lost 9 bases and J lost 4 bases.

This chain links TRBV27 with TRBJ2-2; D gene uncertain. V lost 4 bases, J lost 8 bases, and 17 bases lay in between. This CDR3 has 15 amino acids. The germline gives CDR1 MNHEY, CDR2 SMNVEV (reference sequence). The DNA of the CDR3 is TGTGCCAGCAGTTGGTCGTTCAGGCCCGCAGGGGAGCTGTTTTTT. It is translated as CASSWSFRPAGELFF.

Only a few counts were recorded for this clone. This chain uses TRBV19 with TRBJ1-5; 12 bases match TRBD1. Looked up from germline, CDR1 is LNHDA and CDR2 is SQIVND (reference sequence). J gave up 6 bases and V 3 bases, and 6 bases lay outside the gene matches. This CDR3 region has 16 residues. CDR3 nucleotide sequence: TGTGCCAGTAGTATTCGGGACAGGGGGCAGGCTCAGCCCCAGCATTTT. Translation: CASSIRDRGQAQPQHF.

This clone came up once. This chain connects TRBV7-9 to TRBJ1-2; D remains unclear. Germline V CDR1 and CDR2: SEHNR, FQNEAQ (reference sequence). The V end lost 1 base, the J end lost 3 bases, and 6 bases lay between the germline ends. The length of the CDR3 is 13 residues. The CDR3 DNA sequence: TGTGCCAGCAGCTTAGTTCAGGACTATGGCTACACCTTC. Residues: CASSLVQDYGYTF.

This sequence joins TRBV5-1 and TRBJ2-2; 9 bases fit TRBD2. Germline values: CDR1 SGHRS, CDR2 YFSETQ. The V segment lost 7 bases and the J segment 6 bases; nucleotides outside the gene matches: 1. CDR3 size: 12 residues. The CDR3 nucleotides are TGCGCCAGCCTAGCGGGATCCGGGGAGCTGTTTTTT. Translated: CASLAGSGELFF.